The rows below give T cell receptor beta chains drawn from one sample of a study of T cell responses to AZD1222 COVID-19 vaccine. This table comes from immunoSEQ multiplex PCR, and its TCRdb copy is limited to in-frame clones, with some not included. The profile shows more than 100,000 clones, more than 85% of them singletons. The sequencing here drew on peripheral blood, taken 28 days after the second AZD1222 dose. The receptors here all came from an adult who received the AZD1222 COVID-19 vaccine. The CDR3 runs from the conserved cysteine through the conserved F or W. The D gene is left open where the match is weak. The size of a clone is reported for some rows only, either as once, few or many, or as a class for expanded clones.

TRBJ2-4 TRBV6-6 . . CASMPQLAKNIQYF TGTGCCAGCATGCCCCAGCTAGCCAAAAACATTCAGTACTTC
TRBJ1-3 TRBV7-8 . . CASSPDPDSGNTIYF TGTGCCAGCAGCCCCGACCCCGACTCTGGAAACACCATATATTTT
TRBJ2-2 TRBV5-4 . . CASSLTERTGELFF TGTGCCAGCAGCTTAACAGAACGCACCGGGGAGCTGTTTTTT
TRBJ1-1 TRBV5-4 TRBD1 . CASSFLGQGANTEAFF TGTGCCAGCAGCTTCCTTGGACAGGGGGCTAACACTGAAGCTTTCTTT
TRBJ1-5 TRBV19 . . CASTLMGTGNQPQHF TGTGCCAGTACCCTCATGGGGACGGGGAATCAGCCCCAGCATTTT
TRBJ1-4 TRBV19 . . CASSIGPSTEKLFF TGTGCCAGTAGTATCGGACCGAGTACTGAAAAACTGTTTTTT
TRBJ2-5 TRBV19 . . CASSTPGETQYF TGTGCCAGTAGTACCCCCGGGGAGACCCAGTACTTC
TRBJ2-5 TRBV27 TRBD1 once CASSFNPPRQGNQETQYF TGTGCCAGCAGTTTCAACCCACCAAGACAGGGAAACCAAGAGACCCAGTACTTC
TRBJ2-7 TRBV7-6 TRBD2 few CASSFTSGGAVAEQYF TGTGCCAGCAGCTTTACTAGCGGGGGGGCAGTCGCCGAGCAGTACTTC
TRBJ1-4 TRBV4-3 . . CASSPLGSHLATNEKLFF TGCGCCAGCAGCCCCTTAGGGTCCCATCTTGCAACTAATGAAAAACTGTTTTTT
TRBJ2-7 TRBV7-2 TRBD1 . CASSLGQGTYEQYF TGTGCCAGCAGCTTAGGACAGGGGACCTACGAGCAGTACTTC
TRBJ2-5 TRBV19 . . CASSPGVQETQYF TGTGCCAGTAGCCCAGGGGTCCAAGAGACCCAGTACTTC
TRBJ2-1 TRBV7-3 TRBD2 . CASSLMGTSGRAVHEQFF TGTGCCAGCAGCCTAATGGGGACTAGCGGGAGGGCCGTGCATGAGCAGTTCTTC
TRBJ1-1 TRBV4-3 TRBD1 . CASSLGTGLAFF TGCGCCAGCAGCCTCGGGACAGGTTTAGCTTTCTTT
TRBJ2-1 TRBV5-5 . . CASSLTGPSPFNEQFF TGTGCCAGCAGCTTAACAGGGCCGTCACCTTTTAATGAGCAGTTCTTC
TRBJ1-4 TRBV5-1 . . CASSLQPGPNEKLFF TGCGCCAGCAGCTTGCAGCCCGGCCCAAATGAAAAACTGTTTTTT
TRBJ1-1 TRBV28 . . CASIYAPRTEAFF TGTGCCAGCATTTACGCCCCCAGGACTGAAGCTTTCTTT
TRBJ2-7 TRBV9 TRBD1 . CASSVGVLDRLHEQYF TGTGCCAGCAGCGTAGGAGTCCTGGACAGGCTACACGAGCAGTACTTC
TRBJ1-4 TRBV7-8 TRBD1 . CASSLARDRRNLGEKLFF TGTGCCAGCAGCTTGGCCCGGGACAGAAGGAATCTAGGTGAAAAACTGTTTTTT
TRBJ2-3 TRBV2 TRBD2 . CASSSAGGTQYF TGTGCCAGCAGTTCAGCGGGGGGTACGCAGTATTTT
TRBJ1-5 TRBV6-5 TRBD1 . CASSYSTTGDQPQHF TGTGCCAGCAGTTACTCGACGACAGGGGATCAGCCCCAGCATTTT
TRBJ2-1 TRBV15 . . CATSRDLTRIHEQFF TGTGCCACCAGCAGAGATTTGACTAGGATTCATGAGCAGTTCTTC
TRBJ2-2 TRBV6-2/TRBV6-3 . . CASSYSRVSGELFF TGTGCCAGCAGTTACTCGAGAGTATCCGGGGAGCTGTTTTTT
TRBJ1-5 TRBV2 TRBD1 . CASTPDRVTQPQHF TGTGCCAGCACCCCAGACAGGGTCACTCAGCCCCAGCATTTT
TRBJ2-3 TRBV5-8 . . CASSVPPAAAQYF TGTGCCAGCAGCGTCCCGCCGGCTGCAGCGCAGTATTTT
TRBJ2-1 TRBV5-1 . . CASSLGTSSYNEQFF TGCGCCAGCAGCTTGGGGACCAGCTCCTACAATGAGCAGTTCTTC
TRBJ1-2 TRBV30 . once CAWASGGRGYTF TGTGCCTGGGCCTCGGGGGGTCGCGGCTACACCTTC
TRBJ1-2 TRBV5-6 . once CASSLVRESTNYGYTF TGTGCCAGCAGCTTGGTCAGGGAGAGTACTAACTATGGCTACACCTTC
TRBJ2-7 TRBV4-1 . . CASSIRDLIYEQYF TGCGCCAGCAGTATCCGGGACCTAATTTACGAGCAGTACTTC
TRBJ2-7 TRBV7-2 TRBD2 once CASSLGVGLAVPYEQYF TGTGCCAGCAGCTTAGGGGTGGGACTAGCGGTCCCCTACGAGCAGTACTTC
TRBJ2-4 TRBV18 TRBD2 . CASSLTSEVNIQYF TGTGCCAGCTCACTGACTAGCGAGGTGAACATTCAGTACTTC
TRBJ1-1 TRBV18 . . CASSPTALNTEAFF TGTGCCAGCTCACCAACGGCCCTGAACACTGAAGCTTTCTTT
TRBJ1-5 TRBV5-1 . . CASSLTGTDQPQHF TGCGCCAGCAGCTTGACAGGGACTGATCAGCCCCAGCATTTT
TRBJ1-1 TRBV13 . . CASSLGRAGQAFF TGTGCCAGCAGCTTAGGACGGGCGGGGCAAGCTTTCTTT
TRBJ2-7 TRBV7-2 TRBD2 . CASSFTPSGRYEQYF TGTGCCAGCAGCTTCACCCCTAGCGGGAGGTACGAGCAGTACTTC
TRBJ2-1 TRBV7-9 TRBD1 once CASSPDRGTYNEQFF TGTGCCAGCAGCCCGGACAGGGGGACGTACAATGAGCAGTTCTTC
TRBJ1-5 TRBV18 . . CASSSGTGNSNQPQHF TGTGCCAGCTCATCTGGTACGGGGAATAGCAATCAGCCCCAGCATTTT
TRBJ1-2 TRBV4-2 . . CASSQETSIYGYTF TGTGCCAGCAGCCAAGAGACCTCCATTTATGGCTACACCTTC
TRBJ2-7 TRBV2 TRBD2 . CASRGLAGVSEQYF TGTGCCAGCAGGGGACTAGCGGGAGTCTCCGAGCAGTACTTC
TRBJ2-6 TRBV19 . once CASSLEGLELPGANVLTF TGTGCCAGTAGCCTGGAGGGACTCGAACTCCCTGGGGCCAACGTCCTGACTTTC
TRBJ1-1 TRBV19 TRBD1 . CASSAPGTGNTEAFF TGTGCCAGTAGTGCCCCCGGGACAGGGAACACTGAAGCTTTCTTT
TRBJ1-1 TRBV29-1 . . CSVDVGVSSNTEAFF TGCAGCGTTGATGTCGGGGTCTCCTCCAACACTGAAGCTTTCTTT
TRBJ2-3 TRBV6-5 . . CASSSRWDTDTQYF TGTGCCAGCAGTTCCCGCTGGGACACAGATACGCAGTATTTT
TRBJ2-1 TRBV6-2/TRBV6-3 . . CASSLSRTHNHNEQFF TGTGCCAGCAGCCTATCCCGGACCCACAACCACAATGAGCAGTTCTTC
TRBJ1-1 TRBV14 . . CASSQVSWSTAGWAFF TGTGCCAGCAGCCAAGTTAGCTGGTCGACGGCCGGGTGGGCTTTCTTT
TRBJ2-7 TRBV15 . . CATSSATEDYEQYF TGTGCCACCAGCAGCGCCACCGAGGACTACGAGCAGTACTTC
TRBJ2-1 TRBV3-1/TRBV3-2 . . CASSQASGAVNEQFF TGTGCCAGCAGCCAAGCTTCGGGAGCGGTCAATGAGCAGTTCTTC
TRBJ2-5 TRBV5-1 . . CASSDGAAFETQYF TGCGCCAGCAGCGATGGGGCCGCGTTCGAGACCCAGTACTTC
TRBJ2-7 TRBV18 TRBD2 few CASSPPVGSGTYEQYF TGTGCCAGCTCACCACCGGTGGGTAGCGGGACCTACGAGCAGTACTTC
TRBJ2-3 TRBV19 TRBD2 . CASSRGVGLAGTDTQYF TGTGCCAGTAGTCGGGGGGTCGGACTAGCGGGAACAGATACGCAGTATTTT
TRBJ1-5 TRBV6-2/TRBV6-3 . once CASSHNRNYGDSNQPQHF TGTGCCAGCAGTCATAATAGAAACTACGGAGACAGCAATCAGCCCCAGCATTTT
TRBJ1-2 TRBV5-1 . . CASRLIRGAVVYGYTF TGCGCCAGCAGATTGATTCGAGGGGCGGTCGTCTATGGCTACACCTTC
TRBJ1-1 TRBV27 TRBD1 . CASSLQGGHAFF TGTGCCAGCAGTCTCCAGGGGGGGCATGCTTTCTTT
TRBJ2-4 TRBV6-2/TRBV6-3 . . CASSRGGSKNIQYF TGTGCCAGCAGTCGAGGGGGATCCAAAAACATTCAGTACTTC
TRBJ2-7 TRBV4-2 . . CASSQDRGRWEQYF TGTGCCAGCAGCCAAGATCGGGGGCGTTGGGAGCAGTACTTC
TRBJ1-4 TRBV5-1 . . CASSPMGSTNEKLFF TGCGCCAGCAGCCCTATGGGGTCGACTAATGAAAAACTGTTTTTT
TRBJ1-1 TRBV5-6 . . CASSPRQGWGTEAFF TGTGCCAGCAGCCCCCGCCAGGGCTGGGGCACTGAAGCTTTCTTT
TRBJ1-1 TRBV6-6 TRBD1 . CASRLDRDTEAFF TGTGCCAGCAGACTCGACAGGGACACTGAAGCTTTCTTT
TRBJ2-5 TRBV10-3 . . CATGLDQETQYF TGTGCCACCGGACTTGATCAAGAGACCCAGTACTTC
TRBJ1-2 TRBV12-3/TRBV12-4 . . CASTQTGHGGYTF TGTGCCAGCACCCAAACAGGCCACGGGGGCTACACCTTC